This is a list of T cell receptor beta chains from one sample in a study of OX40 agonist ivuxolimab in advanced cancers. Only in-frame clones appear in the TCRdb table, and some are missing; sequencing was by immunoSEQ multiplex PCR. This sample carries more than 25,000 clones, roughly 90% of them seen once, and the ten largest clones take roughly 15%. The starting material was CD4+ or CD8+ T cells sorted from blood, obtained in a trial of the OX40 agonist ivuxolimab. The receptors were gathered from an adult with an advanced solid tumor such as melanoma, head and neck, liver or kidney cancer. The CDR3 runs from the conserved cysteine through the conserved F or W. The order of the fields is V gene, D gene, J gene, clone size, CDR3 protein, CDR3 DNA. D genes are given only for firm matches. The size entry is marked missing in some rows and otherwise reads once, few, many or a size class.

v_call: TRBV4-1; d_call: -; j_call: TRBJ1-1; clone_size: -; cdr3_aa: CASSQFRGNTEAFF; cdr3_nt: TGCGCCAGCAGCCAGTTCCGAGGAAACACTGAAGCTTTCTTT
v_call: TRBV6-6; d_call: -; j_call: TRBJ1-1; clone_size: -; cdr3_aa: CASTPRMAVDTEAFF; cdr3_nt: TGTGCCAGCACCCCAAGGATGGCAGTCGACACTGAAGCTTTCTTT
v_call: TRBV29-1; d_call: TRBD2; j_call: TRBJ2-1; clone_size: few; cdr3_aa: CSVLAGDVDEQFF; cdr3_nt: TGCAGCGTTCTAGCGGGAGATGTAGATGAGCAGTTCTTC
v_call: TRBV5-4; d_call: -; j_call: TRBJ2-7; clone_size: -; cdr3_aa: CASSLTGTFSGPPYEQYF; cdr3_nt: TGTGCCAGCAGCTTGACCGGGACGTTTTCGGGACCCCCCTACGAGCAGTACTTC
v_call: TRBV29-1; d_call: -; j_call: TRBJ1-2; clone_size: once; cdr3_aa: CSVELSHRTNYGYTF; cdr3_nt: TGCAGCGTCGAACTATCCCATAGGACTAACTATGGCTACACCTTC
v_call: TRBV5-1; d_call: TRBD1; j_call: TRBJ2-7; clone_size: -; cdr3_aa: CASSRTGGEQYF; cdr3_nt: TGCGCCAGCAGCCGGACAGGGGGTGAGCAGTACTTC
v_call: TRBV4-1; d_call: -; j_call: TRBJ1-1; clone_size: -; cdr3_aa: CASSQAGTGLVAFF; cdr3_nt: TGCGCCAGCAGCCAAGCAGGTACAGGATTGGTCGCTTTCTTT
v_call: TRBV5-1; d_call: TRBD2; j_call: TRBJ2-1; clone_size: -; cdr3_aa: CASSLGLAEQFF; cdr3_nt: TGTGCCAGCAGCTTAGGACTAGCGGAGCAGTTCTTC
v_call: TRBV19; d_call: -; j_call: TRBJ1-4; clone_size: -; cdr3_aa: CASSSTGHSYEKLFF; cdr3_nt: TGTGCCAGTAGTTCCACAGGGCACAGTTATGAAAAACTGTTTTTT
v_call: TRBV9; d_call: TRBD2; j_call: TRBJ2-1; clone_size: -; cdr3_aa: CASSARTSGIGSEQFF; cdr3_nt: TGTGCCAGCAGCGCCCGGACTAGCGGGATTGGCAGTGAGCAGTTCTTC
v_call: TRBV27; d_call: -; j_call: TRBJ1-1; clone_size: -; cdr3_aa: CASSLWSGAVGTEAFF; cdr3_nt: TGTGCCAGCAGTTTGTGGTCAGGGGCCGTTGGAACTGAAGCTTTCTTT
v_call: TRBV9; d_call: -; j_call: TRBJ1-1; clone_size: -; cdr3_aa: CASSLGGAGTEAFF; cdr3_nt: TGTGCCAGCAGCCTCGGCGGGGCGGGCACTGAAGCTTTCTTT
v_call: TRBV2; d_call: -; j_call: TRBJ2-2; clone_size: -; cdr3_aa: CASSEPGANGGELFF; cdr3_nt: TGTGCCAGCAGTGAACCGGGGGCGAATGGCGGGGAGCTGTTTTTT
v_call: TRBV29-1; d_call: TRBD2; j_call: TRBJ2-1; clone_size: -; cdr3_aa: CSVDASGSPDEQFF; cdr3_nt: TGCAGCGTTGACGCTAGCGGGAGTCCGGATGAGCAGTTCTTC
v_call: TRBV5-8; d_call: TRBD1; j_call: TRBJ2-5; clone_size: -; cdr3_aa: CASSSTGQGVETQYF; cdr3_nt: TGTGCCAGCAGCTCCACGGGACAGGGGGTAGAGACCCAGTACTTC
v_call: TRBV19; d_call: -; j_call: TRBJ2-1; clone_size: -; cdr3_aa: CASSMQEGGNEQFF; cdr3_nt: TGTGCCAGTAGTATGCAGGAGGGGGGGAATGAGCAGTTCTTC
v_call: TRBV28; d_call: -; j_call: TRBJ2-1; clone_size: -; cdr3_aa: CASSAADEQFF; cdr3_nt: TGTGCCAGCAGTGCAGCGGACGAGCAGTTCTTC
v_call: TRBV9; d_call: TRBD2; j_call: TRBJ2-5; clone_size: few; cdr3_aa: CASSVGQGGETQYF; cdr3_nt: TGTGCCAGCAGCGTAGGTCAGGGAGGGGAGACCCAGTACTTC
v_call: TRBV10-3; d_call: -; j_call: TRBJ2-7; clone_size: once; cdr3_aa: CAISQVFYEQYF; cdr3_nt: TGTGCCATCAGTCAGGTCTTCTACGAGCAGTACTTC
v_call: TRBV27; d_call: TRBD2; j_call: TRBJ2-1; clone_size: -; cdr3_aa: CASNIGAGEGNEQFF; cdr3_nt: TGTGCCAGCAATATTGGGGCGGGAGAGGGCAATGAGCAGTTCTTC
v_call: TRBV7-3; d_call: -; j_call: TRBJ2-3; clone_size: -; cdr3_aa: CASSLLSGSGTDTQYF; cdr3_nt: TGTGCCAGCAGCTTACTTAGCGGTAGCGGCACAGATACGCAGTATTTT
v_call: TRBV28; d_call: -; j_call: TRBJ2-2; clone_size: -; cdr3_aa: CASHGGIVLPYNTGELFF; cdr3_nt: TGTGCCAGCCATGGGGGAATCGTCCTCCCTTACAACACCGGGGAGCTGTTTTTT
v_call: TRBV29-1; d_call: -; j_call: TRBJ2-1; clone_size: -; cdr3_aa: CSAEGLDLTGNEQFF; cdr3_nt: TGCAGCGCGGAGGGACTGGATCTGACTGGTAATGAGCAGTTCTTC
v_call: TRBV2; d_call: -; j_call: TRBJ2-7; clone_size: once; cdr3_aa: CASRRTVASYEQYF; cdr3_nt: TGTGCCAGCAGAAGGACCGTTGCATCCTACGAGCAGTACTTC
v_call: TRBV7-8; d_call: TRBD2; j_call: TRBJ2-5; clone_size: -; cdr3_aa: CASSFGLRLAGFQETQYF; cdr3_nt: TGTGCCAGCAGCTTTGGGTTGAGACTAGCGGGATTCCAAGAGACCCAGTACTTC
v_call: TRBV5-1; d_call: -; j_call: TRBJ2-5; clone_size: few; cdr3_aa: CASSLTSKETQYF; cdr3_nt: TGCGCCAGCAGCTTGACCTCAAAGGAGACCCAGTACTTC
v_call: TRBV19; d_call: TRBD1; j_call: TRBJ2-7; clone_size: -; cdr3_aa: CASSTGTGDYEQYF; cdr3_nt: TGTGCCAGTAGTACCGGGACAGGGGATTACGAGCAGTACTTC
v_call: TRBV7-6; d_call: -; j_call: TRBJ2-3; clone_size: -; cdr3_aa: CASSYVSADTQYF; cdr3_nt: TGTGCCAGCAGTTATGTCTCAGCAGATACGCAGTATTTT
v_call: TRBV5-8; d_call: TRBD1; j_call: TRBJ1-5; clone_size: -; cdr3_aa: CASSLEAPGPGQGFNQPQHF; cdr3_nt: TGTGCCAGCAGCTTGGAGGCCCCTGGACCGGGACAGGGTTTCAATCAGCCCCAGCATTTT
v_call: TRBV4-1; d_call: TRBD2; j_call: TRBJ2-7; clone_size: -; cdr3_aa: CASSPLAGSYEQYF; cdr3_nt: TGCGCCAGCAGCCCGTTAGCGGGATCCTACGAGCAGTACTTC
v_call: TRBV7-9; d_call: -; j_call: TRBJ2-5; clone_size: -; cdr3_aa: CASSSDQGKGEETQYF; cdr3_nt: TGTGCCAGCAGCTCCGATCAGGGGAAAGGCGAAGAGACCCAGTACTTC
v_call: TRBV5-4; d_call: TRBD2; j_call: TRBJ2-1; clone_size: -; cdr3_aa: CASSSGLAGPNEQFF; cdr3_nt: TGTGCCAGCAGCTCGGGACTAGCGGGACCCAATGAGCAGTTCTTC